This is a list of T cell receptor beta chains from one sample in a study of STAT3 mutations in large granular lymphocyte leukemia. Sequencing was performed with immunoSEQ multiplex PCR; in TCRdb, only in-frame clones are kept and a portion is missing. The table includes roughly 31,000 clones, approximately 80% detected once. The sequencing input was peripheral blood mononuclear cells. Receptors were obtained from a woman between 45 and 65 years old with T-cell large granular lymphocyte leukemia. Some clones in this sample may be carry-over from other donors' samples. Both conserved end residues are part of each CDR3. The D gene is left open where the match is weak. Clone size is given for some rows only: seen once, a few or many times, or a class if the clone is expanded.

TRBV7-2	TRBJ2-3	NA	NA	TGTGCCAGCAGCTCGGACCCTAGCGTGGGTACGCAGTATTTT	CASSSDPSVGTQYF
TRBV7-2	TRBJ2-7	NA	NA	TGTGCCAGCAGCAACAGGGCTCCCTACGAGCAGTACTTC	CASSNRAPYEQYF
TRBV5-1	TRBJ1-1	NA	TRBD1	TGCGCCAGCGGGACAGGGGTCGGTTACACTGAAGCTTTCTTT	CASGTGVGYTEAFF
TRBV5-6	TRBJ2-2	NA	NA	TGTGCCAGCAGCTTGGCCAATGCAGGCCTGAACACCGGGGAGCTGTTTTTT	CASSLANAGLNTGELFF
TRBV18	TRBJ1-5	NA	TRBD1	TGTGCCAGCTCACCGGCGCAGGGGGCGATCGCTCAGCCCCAGCATTTT	CASSPAQGAIAQPQHF
TRBV2	TRBJ1-1	NA	TRBD1	TGTGCCAGCACGCCCCCCAGGGGGGGAATCACTGAAGCTTTCTTT	CASTPPRGGITEAFF
TRBV14	TRBJ2-7	once	TRBD1	TGTGCCAGCAGCCGCGTCAGCAGGGGGCGATCCCCTGGCTACGAGCAGTACTTC	CASSRVSRGRSPGYEQYF
TRBV7-9	TRBJ1-2	NA	NA	TGTGCCAGCAGCTTAGTGGCACTTAACTATGGCTACACCTTC	CASSLVALNYGYTF
TRBV6-5	TRBJ2-7	medium-sized	NA	TGTGCCAGCAGTCCATCACAGGGCCACGAGCAGTACTTC	CASSPSQGHEQYF
TRBV20-1	TRBJ2-1	NA	NA	TGCAGTGCTAGCCTGACTGGGGAGCAGTTCTTC	CSASLTGEQFF
TRBV7-9	TRBJ1-1	NA	TRBD1	TGTGCCAGCAGCTTAAGGACGGCAGGGGGCACTGAAGCTTTCTTT	CASSLRTAGGTEAFF
TRBV9	TRBJ2-2	few	TRBD1	TGTGCCAGCAGCCACCCCGGGACAGGAAACACCGGGGAGCTGTTTTTT	CASSHPGTGNTGELFF
TRBV2	TRBJ2-1	NA	NA	TGTGCCAGCAGTGAAGATCAAGGGTACAATGAGCAGTTCTTC	CASSEDQGYNEQFF
TRBV30	TRBJ2-7	NA	TRBD2	TGTGCCTGGAGTGCAGGACTAGCGGGAGGCGAGCAGTACTTC	CAWSAGLAGGEQYF
TRBV5-1	TRBJ1-1	NA	NA	TGCGCCAGCAGTGTTATAGGGACTGAAGCTTTCTTT	CASSVIGTEAFF
TRBV28	TRBJ1-2	NA	TRBD1	TGTGCCAGCAGCGCCGCGGGACAGGGGGCTGGTGGCTACACCTTC	CASSAAGQGAGGYTF
TRBV6-1	TRBJ2-7	NA	NA	TGTGCCAGCAGTGAAATGGGACGGTCCTCCTACGAGCAGTACTTC	CASSEMGRSSYEQYF
TRBV28	TRBJ2-7	NA	NA	TGTGCCAGCAGGGGGGCCTTTGCCTACGAGCAGTACTTC	CASRGAFAYEQYF
TRBV5-1	TRBJ1-2	once	NA	TGCGCCAGCAGCTTGATAATAGGTTCTCAGTGGGGCTACACCTTC	CASSLIIGSQWGYTF
TRBV29-1	TRBJ2-5	NA	TRBD1	TGCAGCGTTGAAGATGCCCACCGGACAGGCCAAGAGACCCAGTACTTC	CSVEDAHRTGQETQYF
TRBV18	TRBJ1-5	NA	TRBD1	TGTGCCAGCTCACTGGACAGGGTACCTAATCAGCCCCAGCATTTT	CASSLDRVPNQPQHF
TRBV15	TRBJ2-7	few	NA	TGTGCCACCAGCAATCCCCCCCCCGTTTCCTACGAGCAGTACTTC	CATSNPPPVSYEQYF
TRBV6-5	TRBJ2-1	NA	NA	TGTGCCAGCCAGGTAGCCCTCGGGGGAGAGCAGTTCTTC	CASQVALGGEQFF